This T cell receptor (beta chain) was captured in a study of blood T cell repertoires in COVID-19 (TCRdb year 2020). Broadly, across the study: The collaborator samples originated in the United States, Italy and Spain and spanned the acute and convalescent phases of COVID-19. The material from the prospective study consisted of cDNA or gDNA derived from T cells, B-cell-depleted T cells, or PBMCs. Subjects who had been exposed to COVID-19, were actively infected with it, or had recovered from it provided the deeply sampled blood TCRbeta repertoires that made up the dataset. The repertoires were released in a freely available public database intended as a resource for research on the immune response to SARS-CoV-2. The samples were drawn from the first 160 participants of the ongoing ImmuneRACE study and from about 1,200 subjects provided by 6 global collaborators. Sample metadata almost always included a de-identified subject ID, COVID-19 status, age in years and sex. Where available, HLA class I and class II types were obtained from metadata supplied by the sample provider rather than from assay-based typing.

Comments on this clone: Its antigen target is currently unknown. No per-base quality is available; no much larger clone lies one base away.

The research as a whole found: How much clinical and demographic metadata was included differed by source and by participant, and the metadata was provided uncurated.

The CDR3 numbers 16 residues from cysteine through phenylalanine. Only the CDR3 portion is preserved as DNA: 48 bases, with reading frame beginning at the first base. V is shortened by 5 bases, J by 3 bases, and the region joining them spans 14 bases. CDR1 is given as SNHLY and CDR2 as FYNNEI, both from the germline V gene. TCRbeta CDR3 regions were amplified from genomic DNA by means of the immunoSEQ Assay, a bias-controlled multiplex PCR. The study's own analysis went as follows. Nucleated cell counts per sample were estimated from amplification of reference gene primers within the assay. To quantify the absolute abundance of each unique TCRbeta CDR3 rearrangement, sequence reads were collapsed and filtered. For each sample, productive Simpson clonality was calculated as the square root of Simpson's diversity index over productive rearrangements. TCRdb holds this immuneACCESS table with in-frame rearrangements only. Some clones are missing; in checked studies, unresolved V genes explain under half, and the rest has no known cause. V and J calls and clone size are those listed in that table; D and trimming were worked out from the DNA. The sample data list 300,000 to 400,000 clones, and more than 85% of these were observed just once. Approximately 1% of the sample lies in the top ten.

Participants in the prospective study were enrolled through a virtual design, were aged roughly 18 to 100 years, and lived in roughly 24 United States geographic areas. In the prospective study, cohorts were assigned on the basis of participant-reported clinical history obtained from a screening survey and a study questionnaire. Recovered participants in ImmuneRACE Cohort 3 were defined as having two consecutive negative NP/OP PCR tests, clearance from a healthcare professional, or resolution of symptoms. In the prospective study, whole blood, serum and a nasopharyngeal or oropharyngeal swab were collected from each participant by mobile phlebotomists. Over an approximately 2-month period, participants in the prospective study had the option of providing additional blood draws and questionnaires. Blood samples from the prospective study were shipped frozen or at room temperature prior to DNA extraction.

The sequence links TRBV2 to TRBJ1-6, and perhaps TRBD1 as D gene, on 5 matching bases. Material for sequencing was PBMCs or T cells enriched from blood (not recorded which). This sequence originates from a woman aged 25 to 45 who had recovered from COVID-19. The CDR3 in this case is CASSPAQGDYNSPLHF. The bases are TGTGCCAGCAGTCCAGCCCAGGGTGACTATAATTCACCCCTCCACTTT.